These 17 T cell receptor beta chains originate from one sample sequenced in a study of Graves' ophthalmopathy and Graves' hyperthyroidism. The authors amplified TCR beta CDR3 regions from RNA transcripts. Second-round multiplex PCR came after first-round RT-PCR with HTBI primers. TCRdb fed the multiplex PCR reads into MiXCR, producing one record per CDR3 protein. The repertoire has under 200,000 distinct CDR3 sequences, 30% to 45% of them found once; the top ten carry 5.8%. Sequencing used peripheral blood. Source of these receptors: a woman in her thirties or forties with Graves' ophthalmopathy.

The chain is built from TRBV12-3 or TRBV12-4 and TRBJ1-2, with a tentative D call TRBD1 (5 bases). This CDR3 region has 13 residues. With 6 bases removed from V and 4 bases from J, the gap between germline ends came to 12 bases. As DNA, the CDR3 is TGTGCCAGCAGCCCGGACACCTTCTATGGCTACACCTTC. This translates into CASSPDTFYGYTF.

This rearrangement joins TRBV6-1 to TRBJ1-1; D call uncertain. Germline values: CDR1 MNHNS, CDR2 SASEGT. This CDR3 is built from 12 residues. The V gene lost 6 bases and the J gene lost 6 bases, with 11 bases spanning the gap. In DNA, the CDR3 is TGTGCCAGCAGCTTCCTTGGGGCTGAAGCTTTCTTT. It specifies CASSFLGAEAFF.

The chain carries TRBV7-2 and TRBJ2-7; D gene unclear. The CDR3 has 13 residues. The V gene lost 3 bases and the J gene lost 1 base, with 7 bases spanning the gap. From germline, CDR1 is SGHTA and CDR2 FQGNSA. CDR3 protein: CASSFDPSYEQYF. CDR3 bases: TGTGCCAGCAGCTTCGACCCTTCCTACGAGCAGTACTTC.

The CDR3 protein is CASTQTYGYTF. CDR3 nucleotides: TGTGCCAGTACACAGACCTATGGCTACACCTTC. The J gene is TRBJ1-2, the V gene TRBV19, with D uncertain. CDR3 length: 11 residues. The ends were cut back, 7 bases at V and 4 bases at J, with 7 bases in the middle. CDR1 LNHDA and CDR2 SQIVND come from the germline V gene (reference sequence).

The rearrangement uses TRBV2 and TRBJ2-7; D gene ambiguous. From germline, CDR1 is SNHLY and CDR2 FYNNEI. The ends were cut back, 4 bases at V and 2 bases at J, with 6 bases in the middle. This CDR3 is built from 12 residues. The CDR3 reads CASSVAAYEQYF. For the CDR3, the DNA is TGTGCCAGCAGTGTGGCAGCCTACGAGCAGTACTTC.

This clonotype was found a few times. The rearrangement uses TRBV30 and TRBJ1-2; perhaps TRBD1 as D (6 bases). The germline CDR1 and CDR2 sequences are GTSNPN and SVGIG (reference sequence). The CDR3 is made up of 15 amino acids. V was trimmed by 2 bases and J by 7 bases, leaving 20 bases between them. CDR3 protein: CAWSYNVGGRSGYTF. The CDR3 DNA is TGTGCCTGGAGTTATAACGTCGGGGGGCGCAGTGGCTACACCTTC. The whole variable domain, filled in from reference TRBV30 and TRBJ1-2, reads SQTIHQWPATLVQPVGSPLSLECTVEGTSNPNLYWYRQAAGRGLQLLFYSVGIGQISSEVPQNLSASRPQDRQFILSSKKLLLSDSGFYLCAWSYNVGGRSGYTFGSGTRLTVV.

This clonotype was counted ten times or more. The V call is TRBV28, the J call TRBJ1-5, with D hard to call. The V gene lost 4 bases and the J gene lost 4 bases, with 8 bases spanning the gap. CDR1 and CDR2 (germline): MDHEN, SYDVKM. CDR3 size: 13 residues. The CDR3 loop is CASSSDGNQPQHF. The CDR3 DNA reads TGTGCCAGCAGTTCAGACGGTAATCAGCCCCAGCATTTT.

This clonotype was counted many times. J is TRBJ2-2 and V is TRBV6-2 or TRBV6-3, with D hard to call. V gave up 2 bases and J gave up 6 bases, with 10 bases separating them. This CDR3 has 14 residues. CDR1 is MNHEY, CDR2 SVGEGT, per germline. CDR3 DNA sequence: TGTGCCAGCAGTTACGGGTTTAAGTCCGGGGAGCTGTTTTTT. Its translation is CASSYGFKSGELFF.

This clonotype showed up many times. This chain uses TRBV28 with TRBJ1-3, with 8 bases matching TRBD1. The CDR3 extends over 15 amino acids. J was trimmed by 3 bases and V by 7 bases; bases with no gene match: 8. Germline assignment: CDR1 MDHEN and CDR2 SYDVKM. CDR3 in DNA: TGTGCCAGCAACCATCAGGGGGCGGGTGGAAACACCATATATTTT. Its translation is CASNHQGAGGNTIYF.

This clonotype was seen many times. The chain combines TRBV20-1 with TRBJ1-5; no clear D gene. Per the germline V gene, CDR1 is DFQATT and CDR2 is SNEGSKA (reference sequence). V was pared by 6 bases and J by 6 bases, with 15 bases between. The CDR3 totals 13 residues. For the CDR3, the DNA is TGCAGTGCCCTGGCCTTCGAGGGTCAGCCCCAGCATTTT. Amino acids: CSALAFEGQPQHF.

This clonotype was recorded once. The V gene is TRBV6-5, the J gene TRBJ1-2; weak D call: TRBD1 (5 bases). The length of the CDR3 is 15 residues. Germline V gives CDR1 MNHEY, CDR2 SVGAGI. Trimming shortened V by 0 bases and J by 2 bases, and 10 bases separated the two germline ends. The CDR3 loop is CASSYSGRANYGYTF. CDR3 in DNA: TGTGCCAGCAGTTACTCTGGCAGGGCGAACTATGGCTACACCTTC.

Ten or more counts support this clonotype. The chain is built from TRBV10-3 and TRBJ1-5; the D is unclear. The CDR3 has 13 amino acids. Germline loops: CDR1 ENHRY, CDR2 SYGVKD. The V gene lost 6 bases and the J gene lost 2 bases, with 8 bases spanning the gap. The CDR3 region has the DNA TGTGCCATCAGCGAAGTTGGCAATCAGCCCCAGCATTTT. This codes for CAISEVGNQPQHF.

The rearrangement links TRBV6-2 or TRBV6-3 to TRBJ2-7; D might be TRBD1 (5 bases). The V and J ends lost 2 bases and 3 bases respectively, with 11 bases between them. The V gene's germline CDR1 is MNHEY and CDR2 SVGEGT. The CDR3 has 14 residues. The CDR3: CASSYPRQNYEQYF. CDR3 nucleotides: TGTGCCAGCAGTTACCCACGACAGAACTACGAGCAGTACTTC.

The chain combines TRBV6-5 with TRBJ1-3, with 9 positions matching TRBD1. Germline V CDR1 and CDR2: MNHEY, SVGAGI. J gave up 4 bases and V 5 bases, and 6 bases lay outside the gene matches. The CDR3 has 15 amino acids. For the CDR3, the DNA is TGTGCCAGCAGTCTACAGGGGGCGAGGGGAAACACCATATATTTT. It codes for CASSLQGARGNTIYF.

This clonotype is categorized as medium-sized. One end of the junction is discordant with germline, which a read error may explain. The rearrangement joins TRBV12-3 or TRBV12-4 to TRBJ1-2, with D unclear. The CDR3 loop spans 11 amino acids. As DNA, the CDR3 is TGTGCCAGCAGATCCCGGCGGGCAGCCTCCTTC. Translated, it gives CASRSRRAASF.

This clonotype was found many times. The CDR3 here is CASSPGGRDYGYTF. The DNA for the CDR3 is TGTGCCAGCAGCCCTGGCGGCAGGGACTATGGCTACACCTTC. The V gene is TRBV27, the J gene TRBJ1-2, with D tentatively TRBD1 (5 bases). V was pared by 6 bases and J by 3 bases, with 14 bases between. The CDR3 covers 14 residues. The V gene's germline CDR1 is MNHEY and CDR2 SMNVEV (reference sequence).

This clonotype was recorded many times. The genes are TRBV6-5 and TRBJ1-1; D perhaps matches TRBD1 (5 bases). V was trimmed by 4 bases and J by 0 bases, leaving 9 bases between them. Looked up from germline, CDR1 is MNHEY and CDR2 is SVGAGI. This CDR3 spans 14 amino acids. The CDR3 reads CASSSGTVNTEAFF. The CDR3 DNA reads as TGTGCCAGCAGTTCCGGGACGGTGAACACTGAAGCTTTCTTT.